These 32 T cell receptor beta chains share one sample of origin, sequenced in a study of technical replicates of blood from a few donors. Sequencing used immunoSEQ multiplex PCR; TCRdb keeps in-frame clones, though not all of them. Of approximately 49,000 clones in the sample, roughly 90% were seen once. Sequencing used PBMCs. These receptors all come from a human donor in good health. Some clones in this sample may be carry-over from other donors' samples.

The J gene is TRBJ2-3, the V gene TRBV6-6; the match to TRBD1 covers 9 bases. The CDR3 loop spans 15 amino acids. Germline CDR1 reads MNHNY; CDR2 reads SVGAGI (reference sequence). V was clipped by 5 bases and J by 4 bases; unmatched bases: 7. DNA for the CDR3: TGTGCCAGCAGTACCTGGACAGGGGCATCAGATACGCAGTATTTT. Amino acids: CASSTWTGASDTQYF.

CDR3 bases: TGTGCCAGTAGTGGACAGACCTACGAGCAGTACTTC. Translating gives CASSGQTYEQYF. The V gene is TRBV19, the J gene TRBJ2-7, with D possibly being TRBD1 (6 bases). The germline V gene has CDR1 LNHDA and CDR2 SQIVND (reference sequence). The CDR3 is 12 amino acids. With 5 bases removed from V and 2 bases from J, the gap between germline ends came to 7 bases.

The rearrangement links TRBV15 to TRBJ1-5; 9 nucleotides agree with TRBD1. Germline values: CDR1 LNHNV, CDR2 YYDKDF (reference sequence). V lost 4 bases to trimming and J lost 3 bases; unmatched junction nucleotides: 4. This CDR3 is built from 15 residues. CDR3 DNA sequence: TGTGCCACCAGCATGGGACAGGGCGACAATCAGCCCCAGCATTTT. It encodes CATSMGQGDNQPQHF.

The rearrangement uses TRBV11-1 and TRBJ1-1; a weak D match, TRBD1 (6 bases). The CDR3 is 14 residues long. Trimming shortened V by 6 bases and J by 1 base, and 12 bases separated the two germline ends. Per germline, CDR1 SGHAT and CDR2 FQDESV (reference sequence). CDR3 sequence reads: CASSSGQTNTEAFF. CDR3 in DNA: TGTGCCAGCAGTTCCGGACAGACGAACACTGAAGCTTTCTTT.

This chain links TRBV5-1 with TRBJ2-7; the match to TRBD1 covers 8 bases. Germline CDR1 and CDR2: SGHRS and YFSETQ. This CDR3 spans 12 amino acids. The J segment lost 7 bases and the V segment lost 6 bases, leaving 6 bases of the junction unmatched. The CDR3 loop is CASKTGAGEQYF. The CDR3 DNA sequence: TGCGCCAGCAAGACAGGGGCGGGGGAGCAGTACTTC.

The rearrangement uses TRBV4-1 and TRBJ1-2, with no clear D. This CDR3 contains 13 residues. In germline, CDR1 is MGHRA, CDR2 YSYEKL. V was clipped by 0 bases and J by 2 bases, with 4 bases between them. CDR3 in DNA: TGCGCCAGCAGCCAAGACAGGAACTATGGCTACACCTTC. It codes for CASSQDRNYGYTF.

The genes are TRBV30 and TRBJ2-7, with 11 bases fitting TRBD2. V lost 0 bases, J lost 4 bases, and 5 bases stayed unmatched. Per germline, CDR1 GTSNPN and CDR2 SVGIG (reference sequence). The CDR3 loop spans 15 amino acids. In nucleotides, the CDR3 is TGTGCCTGGAGTGTCACTAGCGGGAGTAGGTACGAGCAGTACTTC. Its translation: CAWSVTSGSRYEQYF.

V gene TRBV14 combines with J gene TRBJ2-1; TRBD2 agrees at 9 bases. Germline lookup yields CDR1 SGHDN and CDR2 FVKESK. Trimming took 4 bases from V and 3 from J; bases not matched to a gene: 4. CDR3 length: 15 amino acids. The CDR3 nucleotides are TGTGCCAGCAGCCGCATTAGCGGGAGCTACAATGAGCAGTTCTTC. This sequence encodes CASSRISGSYNEQFF.

The rearrangement links TRBV5-4 to TRBJ1-2; 8 positions agree with TRBD1. Germline V gene data show CDR1 as SGHNT and CDR2 as YYREEE (reference sequence). Unmatched junction bases numbered 7, after V lost 4 bases and J lost 8 bases. The CDR3 is 13 amino acids. CDR3 bases: TGTGCCAGCAGCAGGACAGGGCTGTTGGGCTACACCTTC. The encoded protein is CASSRTGLLGYTF.

This chain connects TRBV6-4 to TRBJ2-3; TRBD1 agrees at 9 bases. Losses at the gene ends were 2 bases for V and 1 base for J; bases not matched to a gene: 4. This CDR3 spans 16 amino acids. Germline V gives CDR1 MRHNA, CDR2 SNTAGT. The DNA of the CDR3 is TGTGCCAGCAGTGACGAGAGGACAGGGGGCACAGATACGCAGTATTTT. Protein sequence: CASSDERTGGTDTQYF.

In DNA, the CDR3 is TGTGCCAGCAGCGCGCCCGCGGTCGGCTCACCCCTCCACTTT. Encoded protein: CASSAPAVGSPLHF. This rearrangement joins TRBV9 to TRBJ1-6; D remains ambiguous. This CDR3 region has 14 residues. V lost 3 bases to trimming and J lost 10 bases, with 14 bases between them. Looked up from germline, CDR1 is SGDLS and CDR2 is YYNGEE.

The chain combines TRBV27 with TRBJ1-2, with D possibly TRBD1 on 5 matching bases. Germline V gene lookup returns CDR1 MNHEY and CDR2 SMNVEV (reference sequence). V was shortened by 3 bases and J by 2 bases, with 13 bases between the two germline ends. CDR3 size: 15 residues. The CDR3 region has the DNA TGTGCCAGCAGTTTGGAGGGTTCAGGGAACTATGGCTACACCTTC. Protein: CASSLEGSGNYGYTF.

This clone appeared once. V is TRBV7-9 and J is TRBJ1-2, with D perhaps matching TRBD1 (6 bases). Germline CDR1 SEHNR, CDR2 FQNEAQ (reference sequence). The CDR3 has 12 amino acids. V lost 6 bases and J lost 2, with 7 bases in between. The CDR3 is CASRGQNYGYTF. Here the CDR3 DNA reads TGTGCCAGCAGGGGACAAAACTATGGCTACACCTTC. The entire variable domain, with the rest obtained from reference TRBV7-9 and TRBJ1-2, is as follows: DTGVSQNPRHKITKRGQNVTFRCDPISEHNRLYWYRQTLGQGPEFLTYFQNEAQLEKSRLLSDRFSAERPKGSFSTLEIQRTEQGDSAMYLCASRGQNYGYTFGSGTRLTVV.

This rearrangement joins TRBV7-3 to TRBJ1-6; 9 nucleotides match TRBD1. The V and J ends lost 3 bases and 5 bases, in that order; junction bases with no gene match: 5. The length of the CDR3 is 16 residues. Germline V gene data show CDR1 as SGHTA and CDR2 as FQGTGA. CDR3 in DNA: TGTGCCAGCAGCTTGCTTGGACAGGGGAATAATTCACCCCTCCACTTT. It yields the protein CASSLLGQGNNSPLHF.

This clone was found once. CDR3 DNA: TGTGCCAGCAGCATCGGGGGGGGCCTTCCCTACGAGCAGTACTTC. The encoded protein is CASSIGGGLPYEQYF. The V and J genes are TRBV6-5 and TRBJ2-7, with 8 nucleotides matching TRBD2. With V trimmed by 6 bases and J by 2 bases, 9 bases remained unmatched. Germline lookup yields CDR1 MNHEY and CDR2 SVGAGI. The CDR3 runs 15 residues.

V gene TRBV5-1 combines with J gene TRBJ2-5; D not resolved. The CDR3 is 12 residues long. Per the germline V gene, CDR1 is SGHRS and CDR2 is YFSETQ. The V end lost 4 bases, the J end lost 1 base, and 5 bases lay between the germline ends. The CDR3 spells CASSPGQETQYF. The CDR3 DNA reads as TGCGCCAGCAGCCCCGGCCAAGAGACCCAGTACTTC.

The rearrangement joins TRBV5-1 to TRBJ1-6; a weak D match, TRBD1 (5 bases). This CDR3 has 14 residues. Germline V gene lookup returns CDR1 SGHRS and CDR2 YFSETQ. The V gene lost 0 bases and the J gene lost 10 bases, with 11 bases spanning the gap. The CDR3 loop reads CASSLAGMGSPLHF. DNA for the CDR3: TGCGCCAGCAGCTTGGCAGGGATGGGGTCACCCCTCCACTTT.

This clone was seen a single time. The J gene is TRBJ2-7, the V gene TRBV10-1, with 8 bases that match TRBD1. The CDR3 spans 13 residues. J gave up 1 base and V 9 bases, and 5 bases lay outside the gene matches. Germline values: CDR1 WNHNN, CDR2 SYGVQD (reference sequence). CDR3 sequence reads: CARKGQVSYEQYF. The CDR3 region has the DNA TGCGCCAGAAAGGGACAGGTTTCCTACGAGCAGTACTTC.

The chain is built from TRBV28 and TRBJ1-5; 9 nucleotides align to TRBD1. V trimming: 2 bases; J trimming: 3 bases; junction bases outside the gene matches: 2. The CDR3 consists of 15 residues. Germline V gene sequence: CDR1 MDHEN, CDR2 SYDVKM. CDR3 amino acids: CASSLGDRDNQPQHF. CDR3 bases: TGTGCCAGCAGTTTAGGGGACAGGGACAATCAGCCCCAGCATTTT.

The rearrangement uses TRBV11-1 and TRBJ2-7; 10 bases line up with TRBD1. The V gene end was trimmed by 5 bases and the J gene end by 5 bases; junction bases not matched to a gene: 6. The CDR3 spans 14 residues. Per germline, CDR1 SGHAT and CDR2 FQDESV (reference sequence). The CDR3 region has the DNA TGTGCCAGCAGCCGAGACAGGGGGCTTAACGAGCAGTACTTC. Translation gives CASSRDRGLNEQYF.

The rearrangement links TRBV18 to TRBJ2-2; a weak D match, TRBD2 (6 bases). The CDR3 is made up of 15 amino acids. Deletions cut 1 base from V and 6 bases from J, with 12 bases between. Germline CDR1 reads KGHSH; CDR2 reads LQKENI. In nucleotides, the CDR3 is TGTGCCAGCTCACCACAACGGGAGTCGGCCGGGGAGCTGTTTTTT. This gives the protein CASSPQRESAGELFF.

The chain combines TRBV4-2 with TRBJ2-7; perhaps TRBD2 as D (5 bases). Germline assignment: CDR1 LGHNA and CDR2 YNFKEQ. The germline V and J ends were trimmed by 1 base and 6 bases, with 16 bases remaining between them. This CDR3 is 15 amino acids long. Here the CDR3 reads CASSQAEGLNSEQYF. The CDR3 DNA is TGTGCCAGCAGCCAAGCGGAAGGACTGAACAGCGAGCAGTACTTC.

The rearrangement joins TRBV6-6 to TRBJ2-7, with 9 bases identical to TRBD1. The V and J ends lost 6 bases and 2 bases, in that order; junction bases with no gene match: 5. The CDR3 has 14 residues. The germline V gene encodes CDR1 MNHNY and CDR2 SVGAGI (reference sequence). The CDR3 DNA sequence: TGTGCCAGCAGCACGGACAGGGGAGCCTACGAGCAGTACTTC. Protein: CASSTDRGAYEQYF.

The chain employs TRBV30 and TRBJ2-5; unclear D gene. Trimming shortened V by 4 bases and J by 0 bases, and 6 bases separated the two germline ends. The CDR3 extends over 12 amino acids. Germline V gene lookup returns CDR1 GTSNPN and CDR2 SVGIG (reference sequence). The CDR3 DNA reads TGTGCCTGGAACGGTAACCAAGAGACCCAGTACTTC. It encodes CAWNGNQETQYF.

The chain uses TRBV5-8 and TRBJ2-1, with D possibly TRBD2 on 5 matching bases. The V and J ends lost 1 base and 4 bases respectively, with 12 bases between them. CDR3 length equals 15 residues. Germline V lookup: CDR1 SGHTS, CDR2 YDEGEE. Here the CDR3 DNA reads TGTGCCAGCAGCTTGTGGGCTAGCAGGTACAATGAGCAGTTCTTC. Translation: CASSLWASRYNEQFF.

This chain connects TRBV9 to TRBJ1-2, with TRBD1 matching over 7 bases. Germline loops: CDR1 SGDLS, CDR2 YYNGEE. V shed 0 bases and J 5 bases; nucleotides not matched to a gene: 7. The CDR3 spans 15 residues. CDR3 in DNA: TGTGCCAGCAGCGTAGCTCAAGACAGGGAGTATGGCTACACCTTC. Its protein is CASSVAQDREYGYTF.

This clone has a handful of counts. The genes are TRBV4-2 and TRBJ2-1; 7 bases line up with TRBD2. The trim removed 3 bases at V and 8 bases at J, leaving 10 bases unmatched. Germline loops: CDR1 LGHNA, CDR2 YNFKEQ. The CDR3 covers 15 residues. CDR3 DNA sequence: TGTGCCAGCAGCCATATTTTCCGCGGGAGCCATGAGCAGTTCTTC. Protein: CASSHIFRGSHEQFF.

The CDR3 sequence: CAISEAGQGTANGYTF. CDR3 coding DNA: TGTGCCATCAGTGAGGCGGGACAGGGGACGGCAAATGGCTACACCTTC. The rearrangement joins TRBV10-3 to TRBJ1-2; 10 bases match TRBD1. Germline CDR1 and CDR2: ENHRY and SYGVKD. The V and J ends lost 2 bases and 6 bases, in that order; junction bases with no gene match: 9. The CDR3 consists of 16 residues.

The rearrangement links TRBV9 to TRBJ2-3; possibly TRBD1 for D (6 bases). V was cut by 6 bases and J by 2 bases, with 16 bases left in between. This CDR3 is built from 15 residues. The germline gives CDR1 SGDLS, CDR2 YYNGEE. The CDR3 here is CASIPVGQPTDTQYF. In DNA form, the CDR3 reads TGTGCCAGCATCCCAGTAGGACAGCCCACAGATACGCAGTATTTT.

The J gene is TRBJ2-4, the V gene TRBV30; 7 bases line up with TRBD1. Trimming took 0 bases from V and 6 from J; bases not matched to a gene: 2. The V gene's germline CDR1 is GTSNPN and CDR2 SVGIG (reference sequence). The CDR3 has 13 amino acids. CDR3 protein: CAWSVEGANIQYF. DNA of the CDR3: TGTGCCTGGAGTGTTGAGGGGGCAAACATTCAGTACTTC.

This clone was picked up one time. The gene calls are TRBV7-9 and TRBJ2-1; a weak D match, TRBD2 (7 bases). This CDR3 has 18 residues. The germline V gene encodes CDR1 SEHNR and CDR2 FQNEAQ (reference sequence). The V end lost 2 bases, the J end lost 1 base, and 18 bases lay between the germline ends. CDR3 residues: CASSLRGAGDVSYNEQFF. The CDR3 DNA follows: TGTGCCAGCAGCTTAAGGGGGGCGGGGGATGTTTCCTACAATGAGCAGTTCTTC.

V is TRBV11-3 and J is TRBJ2-7; D perhaps matches TRBD1 (6 bases). The CDR3 extends over 17 amino acids. The germline gives CDR1 SGHNT, CDR2 YENEEA. V was cut by 3 bases and J by 0 bases, with 18 bases left in between. The CDR3 DNA is TGTGCCAGCAGCTTCCGACAGGATACTACTCTCTCCTACGAGCAGTACTTC. The encoded protein is CASSFRQDTTLSYEQYF.